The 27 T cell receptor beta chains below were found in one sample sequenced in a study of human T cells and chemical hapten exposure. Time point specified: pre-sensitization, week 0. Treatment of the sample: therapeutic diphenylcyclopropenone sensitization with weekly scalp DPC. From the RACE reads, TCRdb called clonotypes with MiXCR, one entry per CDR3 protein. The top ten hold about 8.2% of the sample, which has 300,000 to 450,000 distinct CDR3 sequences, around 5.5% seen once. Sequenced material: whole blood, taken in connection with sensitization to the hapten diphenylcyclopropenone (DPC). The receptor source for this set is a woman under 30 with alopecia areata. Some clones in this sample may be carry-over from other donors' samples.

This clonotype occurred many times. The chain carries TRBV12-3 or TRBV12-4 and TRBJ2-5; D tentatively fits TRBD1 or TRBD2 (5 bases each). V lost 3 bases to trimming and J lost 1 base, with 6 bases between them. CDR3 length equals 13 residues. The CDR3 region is CASSLGVQETQYF. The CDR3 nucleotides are TGTGCCAGCAGTTTGGGGGTCCAAGAGACCCAGTACTTC.

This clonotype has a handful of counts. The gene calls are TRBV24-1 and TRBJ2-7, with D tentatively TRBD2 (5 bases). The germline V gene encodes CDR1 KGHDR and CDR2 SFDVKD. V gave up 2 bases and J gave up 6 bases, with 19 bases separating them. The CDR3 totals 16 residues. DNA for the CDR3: TGTGCCACCAGTGATTATGAGGGAAGAAAAGGTAGCGAGCAGTACTTC. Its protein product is CATSDYEGRKGSEQYF.

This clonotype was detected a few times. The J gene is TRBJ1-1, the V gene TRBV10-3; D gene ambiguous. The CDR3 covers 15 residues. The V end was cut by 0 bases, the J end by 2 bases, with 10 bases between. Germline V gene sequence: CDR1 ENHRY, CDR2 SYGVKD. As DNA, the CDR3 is TGTGCCATCAGTGAGTCGCAGGAATCTAACACTGAAGCTTTCTTT. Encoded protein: CAISESQESNTEAFF.

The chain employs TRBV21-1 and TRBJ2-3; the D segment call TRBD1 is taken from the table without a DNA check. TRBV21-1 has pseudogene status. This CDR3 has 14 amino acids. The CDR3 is CASSKSTVTDTQYF. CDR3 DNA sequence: TGTGCCAGCAGCAAATCGACAGTAACAGATACGCAGTATTTT.

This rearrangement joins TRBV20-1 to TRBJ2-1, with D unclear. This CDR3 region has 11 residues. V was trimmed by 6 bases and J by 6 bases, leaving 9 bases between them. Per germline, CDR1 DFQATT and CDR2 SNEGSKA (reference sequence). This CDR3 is CSAPTGNEQFF. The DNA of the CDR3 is TGCAGTGCCCCGACTGGCAATGAGCAGTTCTTC.

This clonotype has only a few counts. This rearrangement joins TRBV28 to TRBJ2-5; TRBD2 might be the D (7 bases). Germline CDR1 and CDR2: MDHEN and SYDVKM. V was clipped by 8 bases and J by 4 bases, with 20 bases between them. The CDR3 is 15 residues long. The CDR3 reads CASGSGGAAGETQYF. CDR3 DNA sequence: TGTGCCAGCGGGTCGGGGGGCGCAGCGGGAGAGACCCAGTACTTC.

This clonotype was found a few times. CDR3 DNA: TGTGCCAGCAGTTGGGTCAGGGAGGACTATGGCTACACCTTC. Its translation is CASSWVREDYGYTF. The chain has TRBV12-3 or TRBV12-4 and TRBJ1-2; a weak D match, TRBD1 (5 bases). The V end lost 4 bases, the J end lost 3 bases, and 12 bases lay between the germline ends. The CDR3 covers 14 residues.

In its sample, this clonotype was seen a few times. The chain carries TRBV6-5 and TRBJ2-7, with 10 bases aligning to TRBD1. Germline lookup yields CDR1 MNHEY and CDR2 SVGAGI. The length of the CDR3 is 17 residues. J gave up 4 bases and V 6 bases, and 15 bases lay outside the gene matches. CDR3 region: CASSPRGLGQGLYEQYF. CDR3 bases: TGTGCCAGCAGCCCCAGAGGTCTGGGACAGGGGCTTTACGAGCAGTACTTC.

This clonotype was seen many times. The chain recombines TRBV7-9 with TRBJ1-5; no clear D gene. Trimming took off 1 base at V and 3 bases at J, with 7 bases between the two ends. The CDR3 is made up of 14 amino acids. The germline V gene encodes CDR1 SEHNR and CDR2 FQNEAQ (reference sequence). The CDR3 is CASSLGSANQPQHF. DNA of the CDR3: TGTGCCAGCAGCTTAGGGAGTGCCAATCAGCCCCAGCATTTT.

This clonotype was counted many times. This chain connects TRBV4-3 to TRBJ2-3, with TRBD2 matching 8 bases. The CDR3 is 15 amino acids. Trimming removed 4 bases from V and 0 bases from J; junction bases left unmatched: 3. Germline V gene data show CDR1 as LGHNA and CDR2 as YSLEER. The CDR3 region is CASSPLADSTDTQYF. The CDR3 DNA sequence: TGCGCCAGCAGCCCACTAGCGGATAGCACAGATACGCAGTATTTT.

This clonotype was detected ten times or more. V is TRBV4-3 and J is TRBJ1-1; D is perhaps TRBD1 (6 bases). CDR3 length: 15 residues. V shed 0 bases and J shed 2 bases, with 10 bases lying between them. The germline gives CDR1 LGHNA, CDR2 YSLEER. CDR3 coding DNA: TGCGCCAGCAGCCAAGATCTGGGGGCTAACACTGAAGCTTTCTTT. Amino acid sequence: CASSQDLGANTEAFF.

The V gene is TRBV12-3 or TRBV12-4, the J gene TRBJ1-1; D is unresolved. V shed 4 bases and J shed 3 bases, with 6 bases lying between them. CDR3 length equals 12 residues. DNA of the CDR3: TGTGCCAGCAGTTGTGGGGACACTGAAGCTTTCTTT. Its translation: CASSCGDTEAFF.

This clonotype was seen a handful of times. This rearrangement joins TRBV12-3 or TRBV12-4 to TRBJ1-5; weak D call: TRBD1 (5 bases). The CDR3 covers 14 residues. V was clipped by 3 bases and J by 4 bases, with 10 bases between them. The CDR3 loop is CASSFGGRNQPQHF. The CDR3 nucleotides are TGTGCCAGCAGTTTCGGGGGGAGAAATCAGCCCCAGCATTTT.

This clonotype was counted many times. The CDR3 DNA is TGTGCCAGCAGCGACTCTCTAGCCAAAAACATTCAGTACTTC. Its protein product is CASSDSLAKNIQYF. V and J are TRBV6-2 or TRBV6-3 and TRBJ2-4; D unresolved. CDR3 size: 14 residues. Trimming pared 6 bases from V and 0 bases from J, leaving 9 bases between. Germline V gives CDR1 MNHEY, CDR2 SVGEGT.

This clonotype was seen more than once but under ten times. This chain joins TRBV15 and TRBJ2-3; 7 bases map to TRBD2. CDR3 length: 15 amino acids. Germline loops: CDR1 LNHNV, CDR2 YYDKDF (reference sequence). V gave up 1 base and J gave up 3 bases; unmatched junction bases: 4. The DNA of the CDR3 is TGTGCCACCAGCAGAGCGGGACTACCAACAGATACGCAGTATTTT. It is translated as CATSRAGLPTDTQYF.

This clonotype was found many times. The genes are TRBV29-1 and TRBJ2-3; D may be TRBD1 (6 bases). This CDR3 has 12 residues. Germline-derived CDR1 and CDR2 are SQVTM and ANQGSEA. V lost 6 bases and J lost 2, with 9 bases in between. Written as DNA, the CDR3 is TGCAGCGTCGGACAGCTCACAGATACGCAGTATTTT. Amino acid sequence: CSVGQLTDTQYF.

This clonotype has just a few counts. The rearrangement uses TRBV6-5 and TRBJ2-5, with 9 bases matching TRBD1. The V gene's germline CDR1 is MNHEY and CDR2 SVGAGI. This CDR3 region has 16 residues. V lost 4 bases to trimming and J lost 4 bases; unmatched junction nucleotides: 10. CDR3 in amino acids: CASSLTTGTGRETQYF. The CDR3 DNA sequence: TGTGCCAGCAGTTTGACTACCGGGACAGGGCGAGAGACCCAGTACTTC.

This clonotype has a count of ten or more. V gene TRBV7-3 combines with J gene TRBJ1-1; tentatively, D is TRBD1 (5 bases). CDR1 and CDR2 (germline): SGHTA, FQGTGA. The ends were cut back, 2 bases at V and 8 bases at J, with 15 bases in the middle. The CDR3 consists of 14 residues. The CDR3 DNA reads TGTGCCAGCAGCTTAGGACCGGGGACTTCAGAAGCTTTCTTT. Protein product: CASSLGPGTSEAFF. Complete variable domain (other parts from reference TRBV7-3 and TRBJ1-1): GAGVSQTPSNKVTEKGKYVELRCDPISGHTALYWYRQSLGQGPEFLIYFQGTGAADDSGLPNDRFFAVRPEGSVSTLKIQRTERGDSAVYLCASSLGPGTSEAFFGQGTRLTVV.

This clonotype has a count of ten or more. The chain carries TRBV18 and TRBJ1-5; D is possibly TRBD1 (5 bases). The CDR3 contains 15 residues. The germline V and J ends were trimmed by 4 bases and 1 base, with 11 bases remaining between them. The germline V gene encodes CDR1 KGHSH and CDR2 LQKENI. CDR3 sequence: CASSRGSQSNQPQHF. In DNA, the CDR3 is TGTGCCAGCTCACGGGGGAGTCAAAGCAATCAGCCCCAGCATTTT.

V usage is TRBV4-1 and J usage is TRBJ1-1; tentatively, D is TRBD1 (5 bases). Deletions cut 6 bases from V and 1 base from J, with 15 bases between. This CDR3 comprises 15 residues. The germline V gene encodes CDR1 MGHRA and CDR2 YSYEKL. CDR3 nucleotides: TGCGCCAGCAGGCTCACCGGGACGGGGAACACTGAAGCTTTCTTT. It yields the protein CASRLTGTGNTEAFF.

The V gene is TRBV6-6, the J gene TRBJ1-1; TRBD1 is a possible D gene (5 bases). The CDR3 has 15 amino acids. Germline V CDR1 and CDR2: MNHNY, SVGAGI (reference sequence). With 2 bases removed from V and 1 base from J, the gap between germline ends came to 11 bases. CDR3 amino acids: CASSYTGHSNTEAFF. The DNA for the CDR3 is TGTGCCAGCAGTTACACAGGACATTCGAACACTGAAGCTTTCTTT.

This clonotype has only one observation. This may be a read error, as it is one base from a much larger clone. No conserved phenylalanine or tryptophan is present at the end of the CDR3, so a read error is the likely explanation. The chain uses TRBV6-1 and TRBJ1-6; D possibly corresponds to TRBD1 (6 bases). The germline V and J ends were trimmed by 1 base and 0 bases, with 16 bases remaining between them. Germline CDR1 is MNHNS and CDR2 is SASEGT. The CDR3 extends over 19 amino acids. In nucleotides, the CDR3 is TGTGCCAGCAGTGAAGTGGGGGGCCCCAGGAGCTCCTATAATTCACCCCTCCACTCT. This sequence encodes CASSEVGGPRSSYNSPLHS.

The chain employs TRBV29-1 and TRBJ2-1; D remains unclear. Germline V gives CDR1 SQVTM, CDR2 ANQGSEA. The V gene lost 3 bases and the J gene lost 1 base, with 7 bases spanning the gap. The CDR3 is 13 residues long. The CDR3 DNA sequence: TGCAGCGTTGACCGAAATTCCTACAATGAGCAGTTCTTC. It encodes CSVDRNSYNEQFF.

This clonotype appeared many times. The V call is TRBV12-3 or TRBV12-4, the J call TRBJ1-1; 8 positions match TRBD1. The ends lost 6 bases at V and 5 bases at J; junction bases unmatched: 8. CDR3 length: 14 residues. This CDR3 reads CASSLTGEWTEAFF. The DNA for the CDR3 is TGTGCCAGCAGCCTGACAGGGGAATGGACTGAAGCTTTCTTT.

CDR3 amino acids: CASSRDYRETQYF. The CDR3 DNA follows: TGTGCCAGCAGCAGGGACTACCGAGAGACCCAGTACTTC. This sequence joins TRBV12-3 or TRBV12-4 and TRBJ2-5; 7 bases align to TRBD2. Trimming at V came to 6 bases and at J to 4 bases, leaving 5 bases not matched to a gene. The CDR3 has 13 residues.

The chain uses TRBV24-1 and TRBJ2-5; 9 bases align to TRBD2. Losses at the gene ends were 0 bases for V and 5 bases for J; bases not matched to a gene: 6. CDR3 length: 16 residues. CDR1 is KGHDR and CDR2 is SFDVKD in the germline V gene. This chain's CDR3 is CATSDLGAGGQETQYF. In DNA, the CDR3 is TGTGCCACCAGTGATTTGGGGGCGGGGGGGCAGGAGACCCAGTACTTC.

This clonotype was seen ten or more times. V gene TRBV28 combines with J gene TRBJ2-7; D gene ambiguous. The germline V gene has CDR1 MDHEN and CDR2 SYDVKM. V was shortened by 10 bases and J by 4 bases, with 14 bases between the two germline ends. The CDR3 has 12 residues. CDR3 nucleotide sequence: TGTGCCACCCAAGAGGTCGAATACGAGCAGTACTTC. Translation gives CATQEVEYEQYF.